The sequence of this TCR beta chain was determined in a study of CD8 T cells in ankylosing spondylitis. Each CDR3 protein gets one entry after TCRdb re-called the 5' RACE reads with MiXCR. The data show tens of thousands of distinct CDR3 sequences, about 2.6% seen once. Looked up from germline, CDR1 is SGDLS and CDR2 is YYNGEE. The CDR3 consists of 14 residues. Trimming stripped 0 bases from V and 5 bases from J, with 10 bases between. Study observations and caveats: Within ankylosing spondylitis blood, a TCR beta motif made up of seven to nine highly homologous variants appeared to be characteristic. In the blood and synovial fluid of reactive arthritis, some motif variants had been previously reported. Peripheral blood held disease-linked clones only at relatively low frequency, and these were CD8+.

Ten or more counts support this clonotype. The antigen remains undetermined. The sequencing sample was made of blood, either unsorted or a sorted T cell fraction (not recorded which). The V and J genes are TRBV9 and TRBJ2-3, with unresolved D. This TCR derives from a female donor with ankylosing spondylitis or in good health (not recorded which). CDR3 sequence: CASSVEGQQDTQYF. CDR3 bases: TGTGCCAGCAGCGTAGAGGGCCAACAAGATACGCAGTATTTT.